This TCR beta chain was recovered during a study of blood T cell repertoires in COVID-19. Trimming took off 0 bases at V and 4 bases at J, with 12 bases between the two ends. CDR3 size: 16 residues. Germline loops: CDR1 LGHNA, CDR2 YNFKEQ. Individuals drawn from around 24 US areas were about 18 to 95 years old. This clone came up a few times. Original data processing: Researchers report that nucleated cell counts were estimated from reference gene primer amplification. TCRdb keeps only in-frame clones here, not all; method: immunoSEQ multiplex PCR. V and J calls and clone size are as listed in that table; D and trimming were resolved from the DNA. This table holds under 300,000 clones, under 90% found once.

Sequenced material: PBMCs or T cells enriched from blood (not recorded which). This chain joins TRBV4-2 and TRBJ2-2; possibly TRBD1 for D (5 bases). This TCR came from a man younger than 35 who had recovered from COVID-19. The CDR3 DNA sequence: TGTGCCAGCAGCCAAGACAAAGGGGTCGGCACCGGGGAGCTGTTTTTT. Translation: CASSQDKGVGTGELFF.